The sequence of this T cell receptor beta chain was determined in a study of shared T cell receptors in the human thymus. CDR3 length: 15 amino acids. Trimming at V came to 5 bases and at J to 2 bases, leaving 3 bases not matched to a gene. Germline CDR1 and CDR2: MNHEY and SVGAGI. Libraries were prepared by immunoSEQ multiplex PCR; TCRdb keeps only in-frame clonotypes and omits some of them. The sample contains about 710,000 clones, around 87% of which appear only once. This same sample was also taken into another study, of human thymus T cells. That source notes: Resections that were taken during corrective heart surgery supplied the thymus tissue. Gene usage (both V and J) appeared biased in thymic and blood repertoires. A high degree of thymic repertoire overlap among unrelated individuals was reported in related research.

This TCR came from a boy under three years old with a congenital heart defect. V and J are TRBV6-5 and TRBJ2-2; 9 nucleotides align to TRBD1. The material sequenced was thymocytes. CDR3 DNA sequence: TGTGCCAGCAGTAACAGGGGGCGAAACACCGGGGAGCTGTTTTTT. This codes for CASSNRGRNTGELFF.